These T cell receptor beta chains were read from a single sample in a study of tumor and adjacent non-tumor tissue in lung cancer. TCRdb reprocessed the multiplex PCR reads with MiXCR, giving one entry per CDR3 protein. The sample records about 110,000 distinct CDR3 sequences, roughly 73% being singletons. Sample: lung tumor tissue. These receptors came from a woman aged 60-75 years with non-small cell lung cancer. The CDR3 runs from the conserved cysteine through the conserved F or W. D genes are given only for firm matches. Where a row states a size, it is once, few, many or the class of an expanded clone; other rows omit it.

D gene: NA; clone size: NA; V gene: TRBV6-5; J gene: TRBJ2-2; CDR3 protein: CASSRQPNTWELIF; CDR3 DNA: TGTGCCAGCAGTCGACAGCCGAACACGTGGGAGTTGATTTTT
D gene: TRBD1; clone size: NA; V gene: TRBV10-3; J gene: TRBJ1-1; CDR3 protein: CAINAEDRGNTEAFF; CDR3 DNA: TGTGCTATCAATGCCGAGGACAGGGGGAACACTGAAGCTTTCTTT
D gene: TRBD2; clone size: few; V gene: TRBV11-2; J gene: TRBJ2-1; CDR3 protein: CATRGRGGSYDEQFF; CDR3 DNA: TGTGCCACCCGAGGCCGGGGGGGCTCCTACGATGAGCAGTTCTTC
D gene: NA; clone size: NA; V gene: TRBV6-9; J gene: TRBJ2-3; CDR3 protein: CASSYSQLGGIDTQYF; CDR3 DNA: TGTGCCAGCAGTTACTCGCAGCTAGGTGGTATAGATACGCAGTATTTT
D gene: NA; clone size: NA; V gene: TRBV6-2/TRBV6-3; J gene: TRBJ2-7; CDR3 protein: CASSYTGNEDEHYF; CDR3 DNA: TGTGCCAGCAGTTATACGGGTAATGAGGACGAGCATTACTTC
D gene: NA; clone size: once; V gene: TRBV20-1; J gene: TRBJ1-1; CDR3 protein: CSALLTARNRNSTFF; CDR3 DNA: TGCAGTGCCTTGCTCACTGCCAGGAATCGGAATTCAACTTTCTTT
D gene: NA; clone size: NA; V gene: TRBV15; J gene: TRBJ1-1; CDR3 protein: CATSSDRNTEAFF; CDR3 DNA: TGTGCCACCAGCAGCGACAGGAACACTGAAGCTTTCTTT
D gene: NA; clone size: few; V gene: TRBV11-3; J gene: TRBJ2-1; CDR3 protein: CASSYTDGEIDSYNEQFF; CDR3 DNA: TGTGCCAGCAGTTATACGGACGGAGAGATTGACTCCTACAACGAGCAGTTCTTC
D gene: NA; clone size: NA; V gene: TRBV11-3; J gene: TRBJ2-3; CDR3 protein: CASSPHKKEGTDTQYF; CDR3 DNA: TGTGCCAGCAGCCCCCACAAGAAGGAGGGCACAGATACGCAGTATTTT
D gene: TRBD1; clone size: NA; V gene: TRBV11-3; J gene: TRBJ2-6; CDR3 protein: CASSLAGGGGSGANVLTF; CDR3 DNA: TGTGCCAGCAGCTTGGCAGGGGGTGGAGGCTCTGGGGCCAACGTCCTGACTTTC
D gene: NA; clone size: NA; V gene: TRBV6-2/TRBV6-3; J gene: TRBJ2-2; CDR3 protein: CVSSYTQQRTNIGELFF; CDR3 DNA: TGTGTCAGCAGTTACACACAACAGAGGACCAACATCGGGGAGCTGTTTTTT
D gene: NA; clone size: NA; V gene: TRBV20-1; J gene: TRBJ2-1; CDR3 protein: CGALKRRGRVEQFF; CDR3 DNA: TGCGGTGCTCTGAAGCGGCGGGGTAGAGTTGAGCAGTTCTTC
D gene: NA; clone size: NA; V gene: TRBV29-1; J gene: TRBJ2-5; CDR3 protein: CSEEIHETQYF; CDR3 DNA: TGCAGCGAGGAGATTCATGAGACTCAGTACTTC
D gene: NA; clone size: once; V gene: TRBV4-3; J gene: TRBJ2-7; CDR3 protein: CASSRQRGGYEQYF; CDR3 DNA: TGCGCTAGCAGCCGTCAAAGAGGGGGCTACGAGCAGTACTTC
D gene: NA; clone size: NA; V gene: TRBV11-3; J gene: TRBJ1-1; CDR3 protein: CASSLSRRGTEAFF; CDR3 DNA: TGTGCCAGCAGCCTGTCCAGAAGAGGCACTGAAGCTTTCTTT
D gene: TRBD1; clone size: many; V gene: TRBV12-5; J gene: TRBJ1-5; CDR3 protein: CASGLVPPTGTGNQPQHF; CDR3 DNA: TGTGCTAGTGGTTTGGTACCTCCTACCGGGACAGGGAATCAGCCCCAGCATTTT
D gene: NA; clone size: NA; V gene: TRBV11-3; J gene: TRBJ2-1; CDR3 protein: CTSSLDWNEQLF; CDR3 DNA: TGTACCAGCAGCTTAGATTGGAATGAGCAGCTCTTC
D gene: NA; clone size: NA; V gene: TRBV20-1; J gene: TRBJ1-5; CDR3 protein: CNAQPDDGQPQCF; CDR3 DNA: TGCAATGCTCAGCCCGATGACGGTCAGCCCCAGTGTTTT
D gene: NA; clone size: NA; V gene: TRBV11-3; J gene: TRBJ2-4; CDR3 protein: CASSLEGQAISPKKIQYF; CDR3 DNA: TGTGCCAGCAGCTTAGAAGGCCAGGCTATTAGCCCCAAAAAGATTCAGTATTTC
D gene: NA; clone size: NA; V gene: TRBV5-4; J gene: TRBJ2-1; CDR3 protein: CASSWVTRDNEQFF; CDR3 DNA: TGTGCCAGCAGCTGGGTGACAAGGGATAATGAGCAGTTCTTC